These 23 T cell receptor beta chains came from one sample sequenced in a study of blood T cell repertoires in COVID-19. Data came from immunoSEQ multiplex PCR; TCRdb stores just in-frame clones and leaves some out. Of 43,000 or so clones in the sample, approximately 86% were seen once. Input material: peripheral blood. These receptors were obtained from a man aged 55 to 69 with active or convalescent COVID-19.

The gene calls are TRBV10-3 and TRBJ1-1; D is undetermined. The germline CDR1 and CDR2 sequences are ENHRY and SYGVKD. The ends were cut back, 3 bases at V and 7 bases at J, with 9 bases in the middle. The CDR3 sequence is 12 residues long. CDR3 region: CAISDEQSEAFF. CDR3 sequence (DNA): TGTGCCATCAGTGACGAACAGAGTGAAGCTTTCTTT.

The chain recombines TRBV27 with TRBJ1-1, with D possibly TRBD1 on 5 matching bases. This CDR3 has 14 amino acids. Between the trimmed V and J ends, which lost 5 bases and 4 bases, there was a span of 14 bases. Germline V lookup: CDR1 MNHEY, CDR2 SMNVEV (reference sequence). Here the CDR3 reads CASSIRVSGTEAFF. DNA for the CDR3: TGTGCCAGCAGTATCAGGGTTAGCGGCACTGAAGCTTTCTTT.

V gene TRBV6-5 combines with J gene TRBJ1-1; D is ambiguous. The CDR3 sequence is 13 residues long. The germline V and J ends were trimmed by 6 bases and 4 bases, with 12 bases remaining between them. CDR1 and CDR2 (germline): MNHEY, SVGAGI. CDR3 nucleotide sequence: TGTGCCAGCAGCCTAGGATCGGGCACTGAAGCTTTCTTT. As protein: CASSLGSGTEAFF.

For this clone: Other DNA sequences in the same sample also yield this CDR3. The genes are TRBV19 and TRBJ1-1; D unclear. V was clipped by 1 base and J by 1 base, with 4 bases between them. Germline V gene lookup returns CDR1 LNHDA and CDR2 SQIVND (reference sequence). This CDR3 spans 13 amino acids. The CDR3 spells CASSIGPNTEAFF. In nucleotides, the CDR3 is TGTGCCAGTAGTATAGGGCCGAACACTGAAGCTTTCTTT.

The chain has TRBV19 and TRBJ1-2; TRBD1 might be the D (6 bases). CDR1 is LNHDA, CDR2 SQIVND, per germline (reference sequence). Deletions cut 6 bases from V and 2 bases from J, with 7 bases between. This CDR3 has 12 residues. The CDR3 bases are TGTGCCAGTAGGGACAGAAACTATGGCTACACCTTC. As protein: CASRDRNYGYTF.

This clone was picked up a small number of times. The J gene is TRBJ2-5, the V gene TRBV11-3; a possible D gene is TRBD2 (6 bases). Germline V gene data show CDR1 as SGHNT and CDR2 as YENEEA. The germline V and J ends were trimmed by 1 base and 5 bases, with 11 bases remaining between them. The CDR3 has 14 residues. The CDR3 region has the DNA TGTGCCAGCAGCTTAGGCGGGGCGGGGGAGACCCAGTACTTC. Its translation: CASSLGGAGETQYF.

This clone was counted a single time. The chain combines TRBV7-3 with TRBJ1-1, with 8 bases that match TRBD1. Trimming removed 4 bases from V and 4 bases from J; junction bases left unmatched: 5. Germline assignment: CDR1 SGHTA and CDR2 FQGTGA. CDR3 length equals 14 residues. This CDR3 is CASSSGQGFTEAFF. DNA for the CDR3: TGTGCCAGCAGCTCCGGACAGGGTTTCACTGAAGCTTTCTTT.

This rearrangement joins TRBV18 to TRBJ2-7, with a tentative D call TRBD2 (6 bases). From germline, CDR1 is KGHSH and CDR2 LQKENI. There are 14 residues in the CDR3. Trimming left V 5 bases short and J 3 bases short, with 14 bases between. The CDR3 DNA is TGTGCCAGCTCAAGTAGCGCCGGGAGCTACGAGCAGTACTTC. Translating it yields CASSSSAGSYEQYF.

This clone has more than one count but fewer than ten. The V gene is TRBV7-8, the J gene TRBJ2-2; 13 bases fit TRBD2. This CDR3 comprises 16 residues. V lost 5 bases to trimming and J lost 4 bases; unmatched junction nucleotides: 4. CDR1 and CDR2 from the germline V gene are SGHVS and FQNEAQ. For the CDR3, the DNA is TGTGCCAGCAGCATCTGGACTAGCGGGGGCACCGGGGAGCTGTTTTTT. Translated: CASSIWTSGGTGELFF.

V usage is TRBV27 and J usage is TRBJ2-7; D is possibly TRBD2 (5 bases). The V and J ends lost 5 bases and 4 bases respectively, with 15 bases between them. CDR1 and CDR2 from the germline V gene are MNHEY and SMNVEV (reference sequence). CDR3 size: 14 residues. The CDR3 here is CASSPLESTYEQYF. For the CDR3, the DNA is TGTGCCAGCAGTCCACTAGAGTCGACGTACGAGCAGTACTTC.

J is TRBJ2-7 and V is TRBV5-1; 7 positions agree with TRBD1. Per the germline V gene, CDR1 is SGHRS and CDR2 is YFSETQ. The CDR3 sequence is 15 residues long. V was pared by 2 bases and J by 3 bases, with 8 bases of the junction left unmatched. Here the CDR3 reads CASSFTGTALYEQYF. The CDR3 nucleotides read TGCGCCAGCAGCTTCACCGGGACAGCCCTCTACGAGCAGTACTTC.

The chain joins TRBV5-1 to TRBJ1-4; the D gene is possibly TRBD1 (6 bases). With 3 bases removed from V and 0 bases from J, the gap between germline ends came to 6 bases. The germline V gene encodes CDR1 SGHRS and CDR2 YFSETQ. The CDR3 runs to 14 residues. The CDR3 nucleotides are TGCGCCAGCAGCTCAGGGGCAACTAATGAAAAACTGTTTTTT. Protein product: CASSSGATNEKLFF.

This clone was counted between two and nine times. V is TRBV28 and J is TRBJ1-1, with 8 nucleotides matching TRBD1. Germline-derived CDR1 and CDR2 are MDHEN and SYDVKM. The V and J ends lost 6 bases and 3 bases, in that order; junction bases with no gene match: 12. The CDR3 is 16 amino acids. The CDR3 protein is CASSSGQASRDTEAFF. The DNA for the CDR3 is TGTGCCAGCAGCTCGGGACAGGCTTCGAGGGACACTGAAGCTTTCTTT.

The chain has TRBV3-1 (or the pseudogene TRBV3-2) and TRBJ1-2, with D perhaps TRBD1 (5 bases). The germline V gene encodes CDR1 LGHDT and CDR2 YNNKEL (reference sequence). Trimming stripped 2 bases from V and 4 bases from J, with 11 bases between. The CDR3 runs to 14 residues. In DNA form, the CDR3 reads TGTGCCAGCAGCCAACGGCAGGGCGGCTATGGCTACACCTTC. As protein: CASSQRQGGYGYTF.

This sequence joins TRBV12-3 or TRBV12-4 and TRBJ2-1, with D possibly TRBD1 on 6 matching bases. The CDR3 contains 13 residues. V shed 3 bases and J shed 8 bases, with 11 bases lying between them. The CDR3 region is CASSFRQAHEQFF. CDR3 nucleotide sequence: TGTGCCAGCAGTTTCCGACAGGCCCATGAGCAGTTCTTC.

The chain carries TRBV15 and TRBJ1-5, with D uncertain. Germline CDR1 is LNHNV and CDR2 is YYDKDF (reference sequence). This CDR3 is 13 amino acids long. With 8 bases removed from V and 0 bases from J, the gap between germline ends came to 8 bases. CDR3 residues: CATGPASNQPQHF. CDR3 nucleotide sequence: TGTGCCACCGGGCCAGCTAGCAATCAGCCCCAGCATTTT.

CDR3 amino acids: CASMLGTGATNEKLFF. The DNA of the CDR3 is TGTGCCAGCATGTTGGGGACAGGCGCAACTAATGAAAAACTGTTTTTT. The rearrangement uses TRBV28 and TRBJ1-4; 8 bases are shared with TRBD1. The CDR3 runs to 16 residues. V dropped 7 bases and J dropped 0; count of bases not matched to a gene: 7. The germline V gene encodes CDR1 MDHEN and CDR2 SYDVKM.

This clone was detected only once. This chain links TRBV5-1 with TRBJ2-2; a weak D match, TRBD1 (5 bases). The CDR3 extends over 12 amino acids. Germline CDR1 is SGHRS and CDR2 is YFSETQ. V shed 0 bases and J shed 8 bases, with 5 bases lying between them. The DNA for the CDR3 is TGCGCCAGCAGCTTGGGACAGGGGGAGCTGTTTTTT. Translated, it gives CASSLGQGELFF.

This chain connects TRBV6-5 to TRBJ1-2; D is uncertain. This CDR3 comprises 14 residues. Trimming stripped 2 bases from V and 7 bases from J, with 14 bases between. In germline, CDR1 is MNHEY, CDR2 SVGAGI. The DNA for the CDR3 is TGTGCCAGCAGTTACCTGGCACGTGAGGGTGGCTACACCTTC. Its translation is CASSYLAREGGYTF.

The CDR3 loop is CASSEWGHSKGEQYF. The CDR3 DNA reads as TGTGCCAGCAGTGAATGGGGACACTCAAAGGGGGAGCAGTACTTC. The chain links TRBV2 to TRBJ2-7; the D gene is possibly TRBD1 (6 bases). Germline loops: CDR1 SNHLY, CDR2 FYNNEI. V dropped 2 bases and J dropped 7 bases, with 18 bases sitting between them. The CDR3 length is 15 residues.

This chain joins TRBV3-1 (or the pseudogene TRBV3-2) and TRBJ1-3; D ambiguous. This CDR3 is 16 amino acids long. V lost 4 bases and J lost 0, with 13 bases in between. The germline V gene has CDR1 LGHDT and CDR2 YNNKEL (reference sequence). The CDR3 loop is CASSPPGVYSGNTIYF. The CDR3 DNA is TGTGCCAGCAGCCCCCCCGGGGTATACTCTGGAAACACCATATATTTT.

This clone was seen a single time. V usage is TRBV7-3 and J usage is TRBJ1-6, with TRBD1 matching 7 bases. CDR1 SGHTA and CDR2 FQGTGA come from the germline V gene. With 2 bases clipped from V and 10 bases from J, the junction kept 8 bases outside the gene matches. The CDR3 totals 15 residues. This CDR3 is CASSLEGQMLSPLHF. The CDR3 coding sequence is TGTGCCAGCAGCTTAGAGGGACAGATGCTGTCACCCCTCCACTTT.

The V and J genes are TRBV7-2 and TRBJ2-3; D might be TRBD2 (6 bases). The ends were cut back, 5 bases at V and 0 bases at J, with 9 bases in the middle. Germline CDR1 reads SGHTA; CDR2 reads FQGNSA. The CDR3 length is 14 residues. Here the CDR3 DNA reads TGTGCCAGCAGCGAAAGCGGGAGCACAGATACGCAGTATTTT. Translated: CASSESGSTDTQYF.